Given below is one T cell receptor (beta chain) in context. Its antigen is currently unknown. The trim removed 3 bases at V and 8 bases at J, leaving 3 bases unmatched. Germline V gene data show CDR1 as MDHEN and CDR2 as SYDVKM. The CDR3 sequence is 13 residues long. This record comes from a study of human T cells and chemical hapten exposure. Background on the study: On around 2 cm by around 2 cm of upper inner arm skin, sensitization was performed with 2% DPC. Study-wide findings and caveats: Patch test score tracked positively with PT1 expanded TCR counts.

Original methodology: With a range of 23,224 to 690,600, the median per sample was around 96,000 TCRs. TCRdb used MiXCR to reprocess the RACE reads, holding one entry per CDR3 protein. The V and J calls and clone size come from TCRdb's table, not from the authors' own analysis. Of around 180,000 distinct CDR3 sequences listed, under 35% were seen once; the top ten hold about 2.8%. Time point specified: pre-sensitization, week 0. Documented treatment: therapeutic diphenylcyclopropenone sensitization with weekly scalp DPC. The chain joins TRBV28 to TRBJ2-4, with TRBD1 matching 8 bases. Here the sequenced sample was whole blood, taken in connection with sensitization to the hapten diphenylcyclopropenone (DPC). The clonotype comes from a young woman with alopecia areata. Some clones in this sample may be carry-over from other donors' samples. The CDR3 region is CASSLETGDIQYF. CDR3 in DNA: TGTGCCAGCAGTTTGGAGACAGGGGACATTCAGTACTTC. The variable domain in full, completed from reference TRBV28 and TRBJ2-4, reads DVKVTQSSRYLVKRTGEKVFLECVQDMDHENMFWYRQDPGLGLRLIYFSYDVKMKEKGDIPEGYSVSREKKERFSLILESASTNQTSMYLCASSLETGDIQYFGAGTRLSVL.